The 6 T cell receptor beta chains reported below all come from one sample, sequenced in a study of blood T cell repertoires in COVID-19. The protocol was immunoSEQ multiplex PCR, while the TCRdb copy is restricted to in-frame clones and leaves out a portion. Among under 200,000 clones listed, 75% to 90% were seen once. The specimen was PBMCs or T cells enriched from blood (not recorded which). Receptors originate from a young woman who had recovered from COVID-19.

The V gene is TRBV19, the J gene TRBJ1-6; possible D gene TRBD1, 6 bases. Trimming pared 7 bases from V and 1 base from J, leaving 17 bases between. Germline CDR1 LNHDA, CDR2 SQIVND (reference sequence). The CDR3 length is 17 residues. Written as DNA, the CDR3 is TGTGCCAGTATGGGGGGGCCGGACGGATCCTATAATTCACCCCTCCACTTT. Its translation: CASMGGPDGSYNSPLHF.

The chain couples TRBV7-3 to TRBJ2-3; D call uncertain. V was cut by 5 bases and J by 4 bases, with 7 bases left in between. The CDR3 length is 12 residues. Looked up from germline, CDR1 is SGHTA and CDR2 is FQGTGA. Here the CDR3 reads CASSRTSDTQYF. The CDR3 bases are TGTGCCAGCAGCCGTACTTCAGATACGCAGTATTTT.

This clone appeared a single time. The chain is built from TRBV9 and TRBJ2-7; the D gene is possibly TRBD1 (5 bases). CDR1 is SGDLS, CDR2 YYNGEE, per germline. Trimming removed 2 bases from V and 4 bases from J, with 10 bases in between. This CDR3 is built from 13 residues. The CDR3 nucleotides are TGTGCCAGCAGCGTCGACAGCGCGTACGAGCAGTACTTC. Translating it yields CASSVDSAYEQYF.

J is TRBJ2-1 and V is TRBV4-1, with D maybe TRBD2 (6 bases). The CDR3 has 15 amino acids. The germline gives CDR1 MGHRA, CDR2 YSYEKL. V gave up 2 bases and J gave up 7 bases, with 15 bases separating them. CDR3 protein: CASSQPRERRNEQFF. The DNA for the CDR3 is TGCGCCAGCAGCCAACCCCGGGAGAGGCGGAATGAGCAGTTCTTC.

The chain is built from TRBV27 and TRBJ1-2; 9 bases are shared with TRBD1. CDR1 MNHEY and CDR2 SMNVEV come from the germline V gene (reference sequence). CDR3 length: 15 residues. V was clipped by 5 bases and J by 4 bases; unmatched bases: 8. For the CDR3, the DNA is TGTGCCAGCAGTACAAACAGGGGGCTCGGCTATGGCTACACCTTC. This gives the protein CASSTNRGLGYGYTF.

The chain joins TRBV11-1 to TRBJ2-7; D may be TRBD2 (5 bases). In germline, CDR1 is SGHAT, CDR2 FQDESV (reference sequence). The CDR3 has 16 residues. V was cut by 1 base and J by 5 bases, with 18 bases left in between. The CDR3 protein is CASSLEDGGLGNEQYF. CDR3 DNA sequence: TGTGCCAGCAGCTTAGAGGATGGTGGACTGGGTAACGAGCAGTACTTC.